These 17 T cell receptor beta chains share one sample of origin, sequenced in a study of T cell responses to AZD1222 COVID-19 vaccine. Data came from immunoSEQ multiplex PCR; TCRdb stores just in-frame clones and leaves some out. The repertoire holds 100,000 to 150,000 clones, with 65% to 90% as singletons. Material: peripheral blood, obtained 28 days after the second AZD1222 dose. These receptors all stem from an adult who received the AZD1222 COVID-19 vaccine.

The genes are TRBV7-9 and TRBJ1-2; tentatively, D is TRBD1 (6 bases). There are 13 residues in the CDR3. The V gene lost 3 bases and the J gene lost 8 bases, with 13 bases spanning the gap. Germline loops: CDR1 SEHNR, CDR2 FQNEAQ (reference sequence). CDR3 DNA sequence: TGTGCCAGCAGCTTCAGGGGAGAAGTCGGCTACACCTTC. It codes for CASSFRGEVGYTF.

The rearrangement links TRBV5-6 to TRBJ1-3, with a weak D call TRBD1 (6 bases). The CDR3 is 16 residues long. Germline CDR1 SGHDT, CDR2 YYEEEE. V lost 2 bases to trimming and J lost 0 bases, with 12 bases between them. CDR3 coding DNA: TGTGCCAGCAGCTTTCGGGGGGGCCCCTCTGGAAACACCATATATTTT. Translation gives CASSFRGGPSGNTIYF.

V usage is TRBV6-5 and J usage is TRBJ2-7, with 8 bases lining up with TRBD1. This CDR3 is built from 15 residues. V shed 2 bases and J 2 bases; nucleotides not matched to a gene: 5. Germline values: CDR1 MNHEY, CDR2 SVGAGI. The CDR3 region has the DNA TGTGCCAGCAGTTACCCTGGGACAGGAGCCTACGAGCAGTACTTC. This gives the protein CASSYPGTGAYEQYF.

The chain is built from TRBV7-9 and TRBJ1-2, with unresolved D. The ends were cut back, 3 bases at V and 1 base at J, with 12 bases in the middle. Per germline, CDR1 SEHNR and CDR2 FQNEAQ (reference sequence). CDR3 length: 15 amino acids. CDR3 residues: CASSFESGYNYGYTF. The CDR3 nucleotides are TGTGCCAGCAGCTTTGAATCGGGCTATAACTATGGCTACACCTTC.

V is TRBV16 and J is TRBJ1-3; D remains ambiguous. This CDR3 comprises 17 residues. Trimming stripped 2 bases from V and 1 base from J, with 15 bases between. CDR1 and CDR2 from the germline V gene are KGHSY and FQNENV. The chain's CDR3 is CASSQNRLGDSGNTIYF. The CDR3 region has the DNA TGTGCCAGCAGCCAAAACCGACTCGGGGATTCTGGAAACACCATATATTTT.

V usage is TRBV3-1 (or the pseudogene TRBV3-2) and J usage is TRBJ2-3; the D gene is possibly TRBD2 (5 bases). The CDR3 spans 14 residues. Per germline, CDR1 LGHDT and CDR2 YNNKEL (reference sequence). V shed 2 bases and J shed 1 base, with 7 bases lying between them. CDR3 sequence (DNA): TGTGCCAGCAGCCAACGGGATGGCACAGATACGCAGTATTTT. Residues: CASSQRDGTDTQYF.

The chain recombines TRBV7-2 with TRBJ2-7, with D perhaps matching TRBD1 (7 bases). Deletions cut 3 bases from V and 3 bases from J, with 12 bases between. The CDR3 extends over 14 amino acids. Germline assignment: CDR1 SGHTA and CDR2 FQGNSA. CDR3 nucleotide sequence: TGTGCCAGCAGCTTCACGCAGGGGGGCTACGAGCAGTACTTC. It yields the protein CASSFTQGGYEQYF.

This clone was observed a single time. J is TRBJ1-5 and V is TRBV3-1 (or the pseudogene TRBV3-2), with no clear D. The CDR3 runs to 13 residues. In germline, CDR1 is LGHDT, CDR2 YNNKEL (reference sequence). V lost 0 bases and J lost 4, with 4 bases in between. The CDR3 loop reads CASSQEENQPQHF. The CDR3 bases are TGTGCCAGCAGCCAAGAAGAAAATCAGCCCCAGCATTTT.

The CDR3 DNA follows: TGTGCCAGCAGTCAGAGGGGGGTCACCGGGGAGCTGTTTTTT. It encodes CASSQRGVTGELFF. This sequence joins TRBV28 and TRBJ2-2; possibly TRBD1 or TRBD2 for D (6 bases each). Per germline, CDR1 MDHEN and CDR2 SYDVKM. CDR3 length: 14 residues. Trimming stripped 5 bases from V and 4 bases from J, with 11 bases between.

The DNA of the CDR3 is TGTGCCAGCAGGGTCACAGGGTCTAATGAAAAACTGTTTTTT. It encodes CASRVTGSNEKLFF. The chain joins TRBV28 to TRBJ1-4; weak D call: TRBD1 (6 bases). Germline CDR1 MDHEN, CDR2 SYDVKM. The V and J ends lost 6 bases and 3 bases respectively, with 11 bases between them. This CDR3 is built from 14 residues.

This clone is classed as large. The rearrangement joins TRBV19 to TRBJ1-1; D is ambiguous. Deletions cut 8 bases from V and 0 bases from J, with 16 bases between. Germline V CDR1 and CDR2: LNHDA, SQIVND (reference sequence). The CDR3 is 15 residues long. The CDR3 DNA is TGTGCCAGTCTGTCCCCTGACTTGGTGAACACTGAAGCTTTCTTT. Translating gives CASLSPDLVNTEAFF.

This clone was counted a few times. The chain has TRBV11-2 and TRBJ2-1; D not resolved. Germline CDR1 reads SGHAT; CDR2 reads FQNNGV. V was pared by 1 base and J by 8 bases, with 15 bases between. The CDR3 covers 15 residues. CDR3 coding DNA: TGTGCCAGCAGCTTAGTGAACGGAAACACCGATGAGCAGTTCTTC. This translates into CASSLVNGNTDEQFF.

The J gene is TRBJ1-5, the V gene TRBV7-2, with 9 positions matching TRBD1. The CDR3 runs to 15 residues. CDR1 SGHTA and CDR2 FQGNSA come from the germline V gene. Losses at the gene ends were 5 bases for V and 6 bases for J; bases not matched to a gene: 8. The CDR3 nucleotides are TGTGCCAGCAGCCCTGGGACAGGGAGTCGTCAGCCCCAGCATTTT. It encodes CASSPGTGSRQPQHF.

This chain links TRBV4-1 with TRBJ1-2, with 7 bases matching TRBD1. Per the germline V gene, CDR1 is MGHRA and CDR2 is YSYEKL. The junction had 9 bases not matched to a gene; V was cut back by 4 bases and J by 4 bases. The CDR3 is made up of 15 amino acids. CDR3 DNA: TGCGCCAGCAGCCCCCAGGGGGGCCAACCCTATGGCTACACCTTC. Its protein is CASSPQGGQPYGYTF.

The chain carries TRBV10-3 and TRBJ1-5, with D possibly TRBD1 on 5 matching bases. This CDR3 spans 15 amino acids. V lost 0 bases and J 7 bases, leaving 13 bases between the germline ends. Germline CDR1 ENHRY, CDR2 SYGVKD. CDR3 residues: CAISESGREGQPQHF. The CDR3 DNA sequence: TGTGCCATCAGTGAGTCTGGCAGGGAAGGGCAGCCCCAGCATTTT.

The rearrangement joins TRBV6-2 or TRBV6-3 to TRBJ1-1, with D unresolved. Germline values: CDR1 MNHEY, CDR2 SVGEGT. V lost 2 bases, J lost 3 bases, and 10 bases lay in between. The CDR3 spans 14 residues. CDR3 amino acids: CASSYMWGDTEAFF. DNA for the CDR3: TGTGCCAGCAGTTACATGTGGGGAGACACTGAAGCTTTCTTT.

CDR3 nucleotide sequence: TGCGCCAGCAGTGAGGGAAATCTGGGAGGCTACACCTTC. It encodes CASSEGNLGGYTF. The chain couples TRBV10-1 to TRBJ1-2, with D unresolved. The germline V and J ends were trimmed by 2 bases and 8 bases, with 12 bases remaining between them. Germline lookup yields CDR1 WNHNN and CDR2 SYGVQD (reference sequence). The CDR3 contains 13 residues.